This T cell receptor (beta chain) was sequenced in a study of OX40 agonist ivuxolimab in advanced cancers. About the research overall: The treatment was a fully human IgG2 OX40 agonist, ivuxolimab. Patients in dose escalation had liver, melanoma, kidney or head and neck cancers.

V shed 4 bases and J 6 bases; nucleotides not matched to a gene: 3. The CDR3 runs to 14 residues. Germline V gene data show CDR1 as LNHDA and CDR2 as SQIVND (reference sequence). Whole-study results and caveats: Also showing low normalized T-cell clonal expansion were some of the nonresponders.

Assay used: immunoSEQ multiplex PCR; TCRdb lists only in-frame clones, some missing. The sample holds under 80,000 clones, 88% seen once. A note on this clone: Its antigen is not known.

Autoimmune disease history or systemic immunosuppression disqualified patients. The J gene is TRBJ1-4, the V gene TRBV19; TRBD1 matches at 9 bases. This TCR came from an adult with an advanced solid tumor such as melanoma, head and neck, liver or kidney cancer. The material was CD4+ or CD8+ T cells sorted from blood, obtained in a trial of the OX40 agonist ivuxolimab. In DNA, the CDR3 is TGTGCCAGTAGTAAGGACAGGGGAGATGAAAAACTGTTTTTT. It is translated as CASSKDRGDEKLFF.